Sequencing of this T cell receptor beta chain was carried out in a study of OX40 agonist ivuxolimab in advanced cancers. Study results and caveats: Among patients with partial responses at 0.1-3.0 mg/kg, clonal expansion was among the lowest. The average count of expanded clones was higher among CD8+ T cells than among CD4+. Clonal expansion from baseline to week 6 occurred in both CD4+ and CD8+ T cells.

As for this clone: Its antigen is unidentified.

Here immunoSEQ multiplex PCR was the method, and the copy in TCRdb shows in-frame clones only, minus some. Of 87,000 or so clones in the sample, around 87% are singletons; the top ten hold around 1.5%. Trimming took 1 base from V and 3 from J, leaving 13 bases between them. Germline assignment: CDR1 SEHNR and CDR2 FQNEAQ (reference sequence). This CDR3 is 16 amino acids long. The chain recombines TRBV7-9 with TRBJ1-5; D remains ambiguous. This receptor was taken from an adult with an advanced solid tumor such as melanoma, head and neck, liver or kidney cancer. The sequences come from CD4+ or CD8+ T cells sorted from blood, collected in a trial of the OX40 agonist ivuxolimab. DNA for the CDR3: TGTGCCAGCAGCTTAGAAATGATTCTTCACAATCAGCCCCAGCATTTT. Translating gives CASSLEMILHNQPQHF.